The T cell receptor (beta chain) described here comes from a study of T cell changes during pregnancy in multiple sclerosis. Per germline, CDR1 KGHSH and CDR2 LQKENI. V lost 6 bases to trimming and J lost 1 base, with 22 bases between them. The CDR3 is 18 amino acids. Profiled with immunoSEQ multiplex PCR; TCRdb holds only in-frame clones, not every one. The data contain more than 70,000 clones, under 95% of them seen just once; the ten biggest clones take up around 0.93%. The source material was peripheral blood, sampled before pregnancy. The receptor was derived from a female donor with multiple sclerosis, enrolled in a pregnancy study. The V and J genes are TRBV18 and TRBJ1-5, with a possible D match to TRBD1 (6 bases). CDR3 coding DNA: TGTGCCAGCTCCAGTCTGATTGGGGGCTCGTCGAGCAATCAGCCCCAGCATTTT. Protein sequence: CASSSLIGGSSSNQPQHF.